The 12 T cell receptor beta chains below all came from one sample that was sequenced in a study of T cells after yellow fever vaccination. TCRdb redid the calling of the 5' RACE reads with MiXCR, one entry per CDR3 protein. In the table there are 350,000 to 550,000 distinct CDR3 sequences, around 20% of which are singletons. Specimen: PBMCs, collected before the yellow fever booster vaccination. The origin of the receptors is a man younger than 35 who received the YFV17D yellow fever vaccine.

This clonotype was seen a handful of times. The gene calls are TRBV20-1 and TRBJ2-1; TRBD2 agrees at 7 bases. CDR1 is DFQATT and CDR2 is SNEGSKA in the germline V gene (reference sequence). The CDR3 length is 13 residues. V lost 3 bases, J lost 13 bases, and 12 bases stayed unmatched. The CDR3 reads CSARGGIGSPQFF. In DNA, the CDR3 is TGCAGTGCTAGGGGAGGGATCGGGTCCCCCCAGTTCTTC.

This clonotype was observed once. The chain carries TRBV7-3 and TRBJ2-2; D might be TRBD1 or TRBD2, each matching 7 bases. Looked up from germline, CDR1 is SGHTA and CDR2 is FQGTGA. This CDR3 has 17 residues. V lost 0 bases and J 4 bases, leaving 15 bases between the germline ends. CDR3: CASSLTAQGGPTGELFF. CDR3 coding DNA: TGTGCCAGCAGCTTAACGGCTCAGGGGGGGCCCACCGGGGAGCTGTTTTTT.

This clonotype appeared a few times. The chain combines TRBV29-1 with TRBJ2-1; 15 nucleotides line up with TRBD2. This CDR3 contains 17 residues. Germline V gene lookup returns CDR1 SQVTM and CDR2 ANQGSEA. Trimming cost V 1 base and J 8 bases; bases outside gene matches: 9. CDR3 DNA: TGCAGCGTTGAAGGAGCCAGGACTAGCGGGGGGGCTGATGAGCAGTTCTTC. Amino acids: CSVEGARTSGGADEQFF.

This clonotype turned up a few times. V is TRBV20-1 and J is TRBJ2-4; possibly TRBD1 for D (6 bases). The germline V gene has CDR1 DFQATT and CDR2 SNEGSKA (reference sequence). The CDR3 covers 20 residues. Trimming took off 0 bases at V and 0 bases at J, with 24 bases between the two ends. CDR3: CSARDLLSLGTWGAKNIQYF. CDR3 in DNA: TGCAGTGCTAGAGATCTTTTAAGCCTCGGGACATGGGGAGCCAAAAACATTCAGTACTTC.

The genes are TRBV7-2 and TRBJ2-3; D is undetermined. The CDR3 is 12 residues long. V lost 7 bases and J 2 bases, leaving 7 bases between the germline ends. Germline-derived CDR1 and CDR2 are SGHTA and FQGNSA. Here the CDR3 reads CASTAVTDTQYF. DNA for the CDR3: TGTGCCAGCACCGCTGTCACAGATACGCAGTATTTT.

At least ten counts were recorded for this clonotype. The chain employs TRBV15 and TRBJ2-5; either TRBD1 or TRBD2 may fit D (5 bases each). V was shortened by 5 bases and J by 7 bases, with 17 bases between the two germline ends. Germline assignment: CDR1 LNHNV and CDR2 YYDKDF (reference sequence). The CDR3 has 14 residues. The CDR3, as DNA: TGTGCCACCAGCGCGTGGGACGGTCTCAGGACCCAGTACTTC. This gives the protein CATSAWDGLRTQYF.

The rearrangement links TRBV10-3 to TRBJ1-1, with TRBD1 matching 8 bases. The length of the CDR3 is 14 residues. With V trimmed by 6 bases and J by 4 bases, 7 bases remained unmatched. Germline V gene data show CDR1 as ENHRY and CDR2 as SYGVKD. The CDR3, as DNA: TGTGCCATCAGCAAGACAGGGGACGGCACTGAAGCTTTCTTT. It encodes CAISKTGDGTEAFF.

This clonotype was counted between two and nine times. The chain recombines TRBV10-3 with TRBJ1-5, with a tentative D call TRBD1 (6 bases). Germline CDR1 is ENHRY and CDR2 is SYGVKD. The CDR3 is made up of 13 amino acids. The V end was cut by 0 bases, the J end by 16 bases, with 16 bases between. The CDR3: CAISESGDRSQHF. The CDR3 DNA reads TGTGCCATCAGTGAGTCTGGAGACAGGTCGCAACATTTT.

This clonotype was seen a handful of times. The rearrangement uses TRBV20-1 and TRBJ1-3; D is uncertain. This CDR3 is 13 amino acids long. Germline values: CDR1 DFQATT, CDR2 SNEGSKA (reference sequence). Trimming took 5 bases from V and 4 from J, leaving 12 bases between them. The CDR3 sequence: CSAPPQQGNTIYF. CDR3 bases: TGCAGTGCTCCACCACAACAGGGAAACACCATATATTTT.

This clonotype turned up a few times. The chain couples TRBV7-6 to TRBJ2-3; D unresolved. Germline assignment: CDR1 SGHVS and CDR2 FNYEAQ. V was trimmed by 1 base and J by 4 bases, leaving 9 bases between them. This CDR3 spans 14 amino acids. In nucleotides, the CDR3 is TGTGCCAGCAGCTTAGTCAGTTCACCAGATACGCAGTATTTT. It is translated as CASSLVSSPDTQYF.

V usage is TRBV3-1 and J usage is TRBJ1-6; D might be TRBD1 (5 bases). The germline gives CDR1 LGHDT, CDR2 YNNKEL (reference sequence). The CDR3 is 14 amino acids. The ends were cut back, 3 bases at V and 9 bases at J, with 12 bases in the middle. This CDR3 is CASSQEHRSSPLHF. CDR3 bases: TGTGCCAGCAGCCAGGAGCACAGGTCTTCACCCCTCCACTTT.

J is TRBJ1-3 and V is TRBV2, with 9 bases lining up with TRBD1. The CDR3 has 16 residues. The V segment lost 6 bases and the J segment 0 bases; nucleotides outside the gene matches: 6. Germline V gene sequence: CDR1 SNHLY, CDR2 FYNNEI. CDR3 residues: CASRPGQGNSGNTIYF. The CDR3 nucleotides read TGTGCCAGCAGACCGGGACAGGGCAACTCTGGAAACACCATATATTTT.